The source of this T cell receptor beta chain is a study of T cells in Graves' hyperthyroidism and ophthalmopathy. The CDR3 extends over 14 amino acids. CDR1 MNHEY and CDR2 SVGEGT come from the germline V gene. The J segment lost 9 bases and the V segment lost 6 bases, leaving 7 bases of the junction unmatched. Amplified regions were TCR beta CDR3 sequences from RNA transcripts. The TCR CDR3 was amplified in a first-round RT-PCR using the HTBI primer set. MiXCR, applied by TCRdb to the multiplex PCR reads, yields one record per CDR3 protein. The sample contains some 550,000 distinct CDR3 sequences, about a sixth of which appear only once. This clonotype occurred many times. As yet, its antigen is unknown. Notes on the study in general: Ophthalmopathy and stable hyperthyroidism were separated by a 13 V-J model.

The sequence derives from a woman in her forties with Graves' ophthalmopathy. V usage is TRBV6-2 or TRBV6-3 and J usage is TRBJ2-4; 11 positions match TRBD2. Sequenced input: blood. CDR3 nucleotides: TGTGCCAGCAGCGATAGCGGGAGGGCCCCCATTCAGTACTTC. Its protein is CASSDSGRAPIQYF.